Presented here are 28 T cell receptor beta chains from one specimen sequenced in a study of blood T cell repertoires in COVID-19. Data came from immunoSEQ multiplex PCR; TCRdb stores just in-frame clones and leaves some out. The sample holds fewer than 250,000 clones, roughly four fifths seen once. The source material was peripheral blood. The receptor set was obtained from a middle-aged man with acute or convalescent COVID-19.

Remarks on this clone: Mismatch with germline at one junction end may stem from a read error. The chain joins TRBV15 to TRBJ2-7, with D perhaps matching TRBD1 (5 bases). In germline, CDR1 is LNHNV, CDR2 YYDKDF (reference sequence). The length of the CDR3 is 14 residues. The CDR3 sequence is CATSREPQGYEQYF. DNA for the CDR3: TGTGCCACCAGCCGAGAACCTCAGGGCTACGAGCAGTACTTC.

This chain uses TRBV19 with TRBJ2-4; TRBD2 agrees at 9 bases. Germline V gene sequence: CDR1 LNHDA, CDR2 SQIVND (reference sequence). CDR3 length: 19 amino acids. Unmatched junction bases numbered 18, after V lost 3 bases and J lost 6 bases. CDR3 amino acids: CASSMESGRPGAHRNIQYF. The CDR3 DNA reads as TGTGCCAGTAGTATGGAGAGCGGGAGGCCGGGCGCTCACAGAAACATTCAGTACTTC. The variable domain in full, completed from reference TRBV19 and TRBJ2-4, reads DGGITQSPKYLFRKEGQNVTLSCEQNLNHDAMYWYRQDPGQGLRLIYYSQIVNDFQKGDIAEGYSVSREKKESFPLTVTSAQKNPTAFYLCASSMESGRPGAHRNIQYFGAGTRLSVL.

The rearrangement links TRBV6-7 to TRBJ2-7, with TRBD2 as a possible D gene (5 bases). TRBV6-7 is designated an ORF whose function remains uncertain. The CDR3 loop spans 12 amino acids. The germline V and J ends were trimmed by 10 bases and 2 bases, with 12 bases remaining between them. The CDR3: CATISRAYEQYF. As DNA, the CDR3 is TGTGCCACCATTTCGAGGGCCTACGAGCAGTACTTC.

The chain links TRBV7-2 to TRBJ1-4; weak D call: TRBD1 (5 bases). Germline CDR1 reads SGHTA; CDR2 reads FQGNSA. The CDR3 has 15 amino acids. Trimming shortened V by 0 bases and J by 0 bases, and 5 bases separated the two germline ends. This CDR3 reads CASSLARATNEKLFF. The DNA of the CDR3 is TGTGCCAGCAGCTTAGCCAGGGCAACTAATGAAAAACTGTTTTTT.

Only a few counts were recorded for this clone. In nucleotides, the CDR3 is TGTGCCAGTAGACGGCAGGGTCGAACCGGGGAGCTGTTTTTT. Protein product: CASRRQGRTGELFF. The V and J genes are TRBV19 and TRBJ2-2; possibly TRBD1 for D (5 bases). V was cut by 6 bases and J by 5 bases, with 13 bases left in between. Germline V gene sequence: CDR1 LNHDA, CDR2 SQIVND (reference sequence). The CDR3 has 14 amino acids.

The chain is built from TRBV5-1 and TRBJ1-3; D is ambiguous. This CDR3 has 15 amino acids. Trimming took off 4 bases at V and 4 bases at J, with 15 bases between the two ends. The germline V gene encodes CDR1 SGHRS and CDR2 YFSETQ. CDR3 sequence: CASSGRGAAGNTIYF. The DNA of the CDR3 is TGCGCCAGCAGCGGTAGAGGCGCAGCGGGAAACACCATATATTTT.

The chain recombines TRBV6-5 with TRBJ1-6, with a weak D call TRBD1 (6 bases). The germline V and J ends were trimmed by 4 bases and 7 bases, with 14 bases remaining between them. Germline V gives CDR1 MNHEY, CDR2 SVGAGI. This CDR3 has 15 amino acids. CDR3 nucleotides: TGTGCCAGCAGTTCCTGGACAGCAAAAAATTCACCCCTCCACTTT. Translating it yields CASSSWTAKNSPLHF.

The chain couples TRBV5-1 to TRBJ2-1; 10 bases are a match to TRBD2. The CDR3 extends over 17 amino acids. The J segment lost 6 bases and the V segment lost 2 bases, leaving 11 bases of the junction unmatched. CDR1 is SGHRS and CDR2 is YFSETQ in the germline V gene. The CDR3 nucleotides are TGCGCCAGCAGCTTCCCCGACAGCGGGGGGGCCATCAATGAGCAGTTCTTC. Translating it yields CASSFPDSGGAINEQFF.

The CDR3 bases are TGTGCCAGCAGTTTTCGTTTCGGGGAGACCCAGTACTTC. Its protein is CASSFRFGETQYF. The chain has TRBV12-3 or TRBV12-4 and TRBJ2-5, with D uncertain. The CDR3 is 13 amino acids. With 3 bases removed from V and 5 bases from J, the gap between germline ends came to 10 bases.

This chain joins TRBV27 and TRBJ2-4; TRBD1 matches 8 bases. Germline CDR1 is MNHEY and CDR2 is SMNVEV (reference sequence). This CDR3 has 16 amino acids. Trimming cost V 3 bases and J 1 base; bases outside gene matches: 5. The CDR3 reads CASSLNQGAAKNIQYF. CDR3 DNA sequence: TGTGCCAGCAGTTTGAACCAGGGGGCGGCCAAAAACATTCAGTACTTC.

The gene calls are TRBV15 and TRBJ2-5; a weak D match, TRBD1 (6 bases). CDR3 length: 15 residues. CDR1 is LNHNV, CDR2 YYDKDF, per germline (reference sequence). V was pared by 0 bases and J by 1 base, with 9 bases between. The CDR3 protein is CATSRDGQIQETQYF. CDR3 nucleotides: TGTGCCACCAGCAGAGATGGACAGATCCAAGAGACCCAGTACTTC.

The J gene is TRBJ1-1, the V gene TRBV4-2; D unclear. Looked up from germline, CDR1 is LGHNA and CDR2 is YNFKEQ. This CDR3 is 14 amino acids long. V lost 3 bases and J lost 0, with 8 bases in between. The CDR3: CASSHEVVNTEAFF. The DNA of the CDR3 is TGTGCCAGCAGCCATGAGGTTGTGAACACTGAAGCTTTCTTT.

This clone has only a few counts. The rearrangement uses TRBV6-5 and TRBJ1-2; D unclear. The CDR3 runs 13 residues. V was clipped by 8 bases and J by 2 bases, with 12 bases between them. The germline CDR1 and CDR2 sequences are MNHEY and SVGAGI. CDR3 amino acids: CASGRTPNYGYTF. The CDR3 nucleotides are TGTGCCAGCGGGCGTACTCCCAACTATGGCTACACCTTC.

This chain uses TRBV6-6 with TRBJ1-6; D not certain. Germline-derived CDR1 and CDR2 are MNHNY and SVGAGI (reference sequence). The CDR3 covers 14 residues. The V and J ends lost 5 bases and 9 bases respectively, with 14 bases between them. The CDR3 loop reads CASSPRREVSPLHF. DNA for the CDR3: TGTGCCAGCAGTCCAAGGAGGGAGGTTTCACCCCTCCACTTT.

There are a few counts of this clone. CDR3 sequence (DNA): TGCGCCAGCAGCCAAGAAAGAGCAGGGTCTGGAAACACCATATATTTT. Residues: CASSQERAGSGNTIYF. The chain couples TRBV4-1 to TRBJ1-3, with D perhaps matching TRBD1 (5 bases). The CDR3 is 16 amino acids. CDR1 and CDR2 from the germline V gene are MGHRA and YSYEKL. Trimming removed 0 bases at V and 1 base at J, with 10 bases between.

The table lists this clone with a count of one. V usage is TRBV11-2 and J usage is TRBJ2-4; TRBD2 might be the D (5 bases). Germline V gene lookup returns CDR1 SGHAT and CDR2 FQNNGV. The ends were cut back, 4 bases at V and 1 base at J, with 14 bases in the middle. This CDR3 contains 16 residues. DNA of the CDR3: TGTGCCAGCAGCTACGGCTGGAGGTTGGCCAAAAACATTCAGTACTTC. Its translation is CASSYGWRLAKNIQYF.

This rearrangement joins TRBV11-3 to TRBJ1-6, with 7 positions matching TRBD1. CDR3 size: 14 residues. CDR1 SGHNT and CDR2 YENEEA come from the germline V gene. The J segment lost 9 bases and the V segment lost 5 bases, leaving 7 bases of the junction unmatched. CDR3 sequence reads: CASSKPGQSSPLHF. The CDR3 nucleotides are TGTGCCAGCAGCAAACCGGGACAGAGTTCACCCCTCCACTTT.

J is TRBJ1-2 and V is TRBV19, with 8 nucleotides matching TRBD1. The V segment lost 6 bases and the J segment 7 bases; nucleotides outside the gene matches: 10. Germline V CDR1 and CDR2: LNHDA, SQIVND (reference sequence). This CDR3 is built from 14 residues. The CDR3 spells CASRIRDRPFGYTF. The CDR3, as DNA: TGTGCCAGTAGGATTAGGGACAGGCCGTTTGGCTACACCTTC.

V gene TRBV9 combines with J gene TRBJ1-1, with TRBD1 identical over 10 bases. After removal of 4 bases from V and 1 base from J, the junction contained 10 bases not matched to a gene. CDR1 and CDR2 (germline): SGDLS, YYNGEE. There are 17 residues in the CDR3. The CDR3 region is CASSPRGDRGQNTEAFF. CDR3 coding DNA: TGTGCCAGCAGCCCGAGGGGGGACAGGGGTCAGAACACTGAAGCTTTCTTT.

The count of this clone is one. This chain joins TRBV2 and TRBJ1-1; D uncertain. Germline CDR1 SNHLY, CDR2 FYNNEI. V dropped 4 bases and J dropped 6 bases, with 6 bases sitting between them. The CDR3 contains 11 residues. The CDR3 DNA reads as TGTGCCAGCAGTGCCGTAGCTGAAGCTTTCTTT. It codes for CASSAVAEAFF.

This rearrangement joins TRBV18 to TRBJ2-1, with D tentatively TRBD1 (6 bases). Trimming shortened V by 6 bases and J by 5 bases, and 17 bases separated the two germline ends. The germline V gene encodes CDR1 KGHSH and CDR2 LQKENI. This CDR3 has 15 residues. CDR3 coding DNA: TGTGCCAGCTCGCCGAGACGGACAGCCAACAATGAGCAGTTCTTC. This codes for CASSPRRTANNEQFF.

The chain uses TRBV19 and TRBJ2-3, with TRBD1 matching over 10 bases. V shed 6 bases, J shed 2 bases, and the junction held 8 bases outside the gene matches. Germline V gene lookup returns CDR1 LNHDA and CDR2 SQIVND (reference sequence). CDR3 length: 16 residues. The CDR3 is CASRRQGARNTDTQYF. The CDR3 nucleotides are TGTGCCAGTAGGAGACAGGGGGCGCGTAACACAGATACGCAGTATTTT.

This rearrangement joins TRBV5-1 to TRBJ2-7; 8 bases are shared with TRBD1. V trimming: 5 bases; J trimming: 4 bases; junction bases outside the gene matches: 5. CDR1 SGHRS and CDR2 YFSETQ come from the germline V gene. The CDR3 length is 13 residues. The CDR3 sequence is CASRGQVGYEQYF. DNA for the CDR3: TGCGCCAGCAGGGGACAGGTGGGGTACGAGCAGTACTTC.

The CDR3 protein is CASSPPSRTGVGYTF. In DNA, the CDR3 is TGTGCCAGCAGCCCCCCGAGCAGGACAGGGGTTGGCTACACCTTC. The chain is built from TRBV7-9 and TRBJ1-2; 9 nucleotides align to TRBD1. In germline, CDR1 is SEHNR, CDR2 FQNEAQ (reference sequence). This CDR3 region has 15 residues. J lost 7 bases, V lost 5 bases, and 11 bases had no gene match.

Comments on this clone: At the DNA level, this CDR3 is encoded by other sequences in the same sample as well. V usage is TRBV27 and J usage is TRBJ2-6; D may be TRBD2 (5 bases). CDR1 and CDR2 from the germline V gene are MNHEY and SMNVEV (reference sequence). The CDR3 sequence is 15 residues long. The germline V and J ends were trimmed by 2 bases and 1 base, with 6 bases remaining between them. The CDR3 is CASSLRGSGANVLTF. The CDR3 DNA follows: TGTGCCAGCAGTTTAAGAGGGTCTGGGGCCAACGTCCTGACTTTC.

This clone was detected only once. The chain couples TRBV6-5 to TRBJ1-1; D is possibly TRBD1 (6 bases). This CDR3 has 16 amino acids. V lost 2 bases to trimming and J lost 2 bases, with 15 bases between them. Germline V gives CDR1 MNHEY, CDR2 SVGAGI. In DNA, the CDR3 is TGTGCCAGCAGTTACACACTCCGGGACACTAACACTGAAGCTTTCTTT. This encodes CASSYTLRDTNTEAFF.

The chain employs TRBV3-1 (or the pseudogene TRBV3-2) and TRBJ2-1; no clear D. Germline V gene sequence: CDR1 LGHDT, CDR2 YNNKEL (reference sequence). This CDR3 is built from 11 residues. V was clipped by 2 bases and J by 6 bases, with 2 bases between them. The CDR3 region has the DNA TGTGCCAGCAGCCAACTCAATGAGCAGTTCTTC. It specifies CASSQLNEQFF.

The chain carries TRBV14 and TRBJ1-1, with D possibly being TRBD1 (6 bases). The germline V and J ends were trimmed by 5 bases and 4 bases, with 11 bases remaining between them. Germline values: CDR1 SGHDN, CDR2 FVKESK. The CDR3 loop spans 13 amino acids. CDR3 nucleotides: TGTGCCAGCAGCACAACAGGGAGCACTGAAGCTTTCTTT. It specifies CASSTTGSTEAFF. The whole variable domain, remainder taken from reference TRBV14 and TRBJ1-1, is EAGVTQFPSHSVIEKGQTVTLRCDPISGHDNLYWYRRVMGKEIKFLLHFVKESKQDESGMPNNRFLAERTGGTYSTLKVQPAELEDSGVYFCASSTTGSTEAFFGQGTRLTVV.